The clone carrying this TCR beta chain has a handful of counts. Authors' data handling: Amplified reference gene primers provided the basis for estimating nucleated cell counts. The table came from immunoSEQ multiplex PCR; TCRdb's copy has only in-frame clones and leaves some out. The V and J calls and clone size were taken over from that table, and D and trimming were inferred from the DNA. The sample consists of some 130,000 clones, around nine tenths of them appearing once. Germline CDR1 KGHDR, CDR2 SFDVKD. Trimming took 2 bases from V and 2 from J, leaving 9 bases between them. The CDR3 totals 14 residues. These data are taken from a study of blood T cell repertoires in COVID-19. Across the whole study: PBMCs, B-cell-depleted T cells, or T cells were the source of the cDNA or gDNA that made up the material.

Those enrolled in Seattle joined during active infection and were followed longitudinally afterward. The sequence derives from a woman in her 70s with COVID-19, enrolled during active disease. The rearrangement joins TRBV24-1 to TRBJ2-7; D uncertain. Sequencing was carried out using peripheral blood. The CDR3 DNA is TGTGCCACCAGTGATTATAGTTACCCCTACGAGCAGTACTTC. Translation gives CATSDYSYPYEQYF.